These T cell receptor beta chains were read from a single sample in a study of control samples from healthy donors and cancer patients. The table came from immunoSEQ multiplex PCR; TCRdb's copy has only in-frame clones and leaves some out. The sample gives 51,000 or so clones, about 80% of which show up once; 10% is in the top ten. Sequencing used blood. These TCRs come from a man aged 70 or older in good health. Both conserved end residues are part of each CDR3. D genes are given only for firm matches. Only some rows state a clone size, as once, few, many or a class for expanded clones.

V gene	J gene	clone size	D gene	CDR3 DNA	CDR3 protein
TRBV9	TRBJ2-1	.	TRBD2	TGTGCCAGCAGCGTAGAGACGGGAGGGTACAATGAGCAGTTCTTC	CASSVETGGYNEQFF
TRBV5-4	TRBJ1-1	.	.	TGTGCCAGCAGCACCCCGGGACGGGCGAACACTGAAGCTTTCTTT	CASSTPGRANTEAFF
TRBV2	TRBJ2-5	.	.	TGTGCCAGCAGGCTTCTGGCAGGAGAGACCCAGTACTTC	CASRLLAGETQYF
TRBV9	TRBJ2-1	once	.	TGTGCCAGCAGCGCCCCCGGCGGGGAGCAGTTCTTC	CASSAPGGEQFF
TRBV7-8	TRBJ2-5	.	.	TGTGCCAGCAGCCTACGGTGGGGCAGGCAAGAGACCCAGTACTTC	CASSLRWGRQETQYF
TRBV11-2	TRBJ2-7	few	TRBD2	TGTGCCAGCAGAAGACTAGCGGGAGGAAGGTACGAGCAGTACTTC	CASRRLAGGRYEQYF
TRBV5-1	TRBJ1-1	.	TRBD1	TGCGCCAGCACCCAAATCACAGGGGACACTGAAGCTTTCTTT	CASTQITGDTEAFF
TRBV28	TRBJ2-7	.	.	TGTGCCAGCAGTCCCTCGGGCAGGGGCGCAAGCTCCTACGAGCAGTACTTC	CASSPSGRGASSYEQYF
TRBV10-3	TRBJ2-7	.	TRBD2	TGTGCCATCAGTGGGGGGGGACCCAACTACGAGCAGTACTTC	CAISGGGPNYEQYF
TRBV29-1	TRBJ2-3	.	.	TGCAGCGTTGATTTAGGGCTGCCAGATACGCAGTATTTT	CSVDLGLPDTQYF
TRBV14	TRBJ1-3	.	.	TGTGCCAGCAGCTCCTACAGGGGAAACACCATATATTTT	CASSSYRGNTIYF
TRBV9	TRBJ2-1	.	.	TGTGCCAGCAGCGTAGGAGCGGAGCCCTCCTACAATGAGCAGTTCTTC	CASSVGAEPSYNEQFF
TRBV11-2	TRBJ1-6	.	.	TGTGCCAGCAGTTCAGTTCTGTATTCACCCCTCCACTTT	CASSSVLYSPLHF
TRBV5-6	TRBJ1-5	.	.	TGTGCCAGCAGCCTGTTCCAGCCCCATCAGCCCCAGCATTTT	CASSLFQPHQPQHF
TRBV5-4	TRBJ2-3	.	TRBD2	TGTGCCAGCAGCTTGCGCCGCGCGGGAGGGGGAGATACGCAGTATTTT	CASSLRRAGGGDTQYF
TRBV7-9	TRBJ2-2	.	.	TGTGCCAGTAAAAGGGGGTGGAACACCGGGGAGCTGTTTTTT	CASKRGWNTGELFF
TRBV6-5	TRBJ1-4	.	TRBD1	TGTGCCAGCAGTAGGGGGACAGCTAATGAAAAACTGTTTTTT	CASSRGTANEKLFF
TRBV10-3	TRBJ2-3	.	.	TGTGCCATCACCCAGGCCCCGACAGCACGCACAGATACGCAGTATTTT	CAITQAPTARTDTQYF
TRBV5-6	TRBJ2-7	.	TRBD1	TGTGCCAGCAGCCTATTCGACAGGGGGCTCGAGCAGTACTTC	CASSLFDRGLEQYF